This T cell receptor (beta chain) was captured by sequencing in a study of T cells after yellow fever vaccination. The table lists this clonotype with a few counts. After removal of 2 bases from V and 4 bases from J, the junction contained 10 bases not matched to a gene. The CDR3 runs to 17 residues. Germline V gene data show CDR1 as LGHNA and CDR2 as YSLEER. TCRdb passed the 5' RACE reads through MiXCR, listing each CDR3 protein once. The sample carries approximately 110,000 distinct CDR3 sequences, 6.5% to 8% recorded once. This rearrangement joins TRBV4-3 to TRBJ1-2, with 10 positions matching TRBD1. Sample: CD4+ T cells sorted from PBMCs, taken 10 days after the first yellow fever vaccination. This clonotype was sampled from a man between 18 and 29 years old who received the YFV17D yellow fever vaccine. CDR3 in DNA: TGCGCCAGCAGCCAATCCTCCGGGACAGGGGTTTCCTATGGCTACACCTTC. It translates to CASSQSSGTGVSYGYTF.